This T cell receptor (beta chain) came from a study of a mutant IDH1 vaccine in newly diagnosed glioma. Remarks on this clone: Its matching antigen is unknown.

Looked up from germline, CDR1 is SNHLY and CDR2 is FYNNEI. This CDR3 spans 14 amino acids. V lost 6 bases, J lost 7 bases, and 5 bases stayed unmatched. Time point in this sample: week 47, end of study. Vaccine doses each comprised 300 ug of mutant IDH1 20-mer peptide, with topical imiquimod. Generated by immunoSEQ multiplex PCR, the TCRdb table keeps only in-frame clones and is missing some. Found here are 60,000 to 65,000 clones, about four fifths of them singletons; the top ten hold 3.8%. This clonotype was sampled from a young man with glioma. The J gene is TRBJ2-2, the V gene TRBV2; 10 bases are shared with TRBD1. Sequenced material: PBMCs, taken from a glioma patient whose treatment included an IDH1 peptide vaccine. This CDR3 is CASRGTGVNGELFF. CDR3 in DNA: TGTGCCAGCAGAGGGACAGGGGTTAACGGGGAGCTGTTTTTT. Full variable domain (remainder filled in from reference TRBV2 and TRBJ2-2): EPEVTQTPSHQVTQMGQEVILRCVPISNHLYFYWYRQILGQKVEFLVSFYNNEISEKSEIFDDQFSVERPDGSNFTLKIRSTKLEDSAMYFCASRGTGVNGELFFGEGSRLTVL.